This TCR beta chain stems from a study of T cells in Graves' hyperthyroidism and ophthalmopathy. It was uncontrolled infection, other autoimmune disease, pregnancy or lactation that excluded patients. RNA transcripts served as the template for amplifying TCR beta CDR3 regions. TCR CDR3 underwent first-round RT-PCR with the HTBI primer set. TCRdb analysed the multiplex PCR reads with MiXCR anew, one entry per CDR3 protein. There are more than 350,000 distinct CDR3 sequences in the sample; about 15% occur only once, and 15% to 20% lies in the top ten. The CDR3 consists of 17 residues. Germline trimming cut 1 base from V and 4 bases from J; bases unmatched to any gene: 10. Germline CDR1 reads LGHNA; CDR2 reads YNFKEQ. This clonotype was counted many times.

The TCR comes from a young woman with Graves' ophthalmopathy. The material sequenced was blood. The chain uses TRBV4-2 and TRBJ2-7, with 10 nucleotides matching TRBD2. The CDR3 here is CASSQGLAGAAIYEQYF. DNA for the CDR3: TGTGCCAGCAGCCAAGGGCTAGCGGGGGCCGCCATATACGAGCAGTACTTC.